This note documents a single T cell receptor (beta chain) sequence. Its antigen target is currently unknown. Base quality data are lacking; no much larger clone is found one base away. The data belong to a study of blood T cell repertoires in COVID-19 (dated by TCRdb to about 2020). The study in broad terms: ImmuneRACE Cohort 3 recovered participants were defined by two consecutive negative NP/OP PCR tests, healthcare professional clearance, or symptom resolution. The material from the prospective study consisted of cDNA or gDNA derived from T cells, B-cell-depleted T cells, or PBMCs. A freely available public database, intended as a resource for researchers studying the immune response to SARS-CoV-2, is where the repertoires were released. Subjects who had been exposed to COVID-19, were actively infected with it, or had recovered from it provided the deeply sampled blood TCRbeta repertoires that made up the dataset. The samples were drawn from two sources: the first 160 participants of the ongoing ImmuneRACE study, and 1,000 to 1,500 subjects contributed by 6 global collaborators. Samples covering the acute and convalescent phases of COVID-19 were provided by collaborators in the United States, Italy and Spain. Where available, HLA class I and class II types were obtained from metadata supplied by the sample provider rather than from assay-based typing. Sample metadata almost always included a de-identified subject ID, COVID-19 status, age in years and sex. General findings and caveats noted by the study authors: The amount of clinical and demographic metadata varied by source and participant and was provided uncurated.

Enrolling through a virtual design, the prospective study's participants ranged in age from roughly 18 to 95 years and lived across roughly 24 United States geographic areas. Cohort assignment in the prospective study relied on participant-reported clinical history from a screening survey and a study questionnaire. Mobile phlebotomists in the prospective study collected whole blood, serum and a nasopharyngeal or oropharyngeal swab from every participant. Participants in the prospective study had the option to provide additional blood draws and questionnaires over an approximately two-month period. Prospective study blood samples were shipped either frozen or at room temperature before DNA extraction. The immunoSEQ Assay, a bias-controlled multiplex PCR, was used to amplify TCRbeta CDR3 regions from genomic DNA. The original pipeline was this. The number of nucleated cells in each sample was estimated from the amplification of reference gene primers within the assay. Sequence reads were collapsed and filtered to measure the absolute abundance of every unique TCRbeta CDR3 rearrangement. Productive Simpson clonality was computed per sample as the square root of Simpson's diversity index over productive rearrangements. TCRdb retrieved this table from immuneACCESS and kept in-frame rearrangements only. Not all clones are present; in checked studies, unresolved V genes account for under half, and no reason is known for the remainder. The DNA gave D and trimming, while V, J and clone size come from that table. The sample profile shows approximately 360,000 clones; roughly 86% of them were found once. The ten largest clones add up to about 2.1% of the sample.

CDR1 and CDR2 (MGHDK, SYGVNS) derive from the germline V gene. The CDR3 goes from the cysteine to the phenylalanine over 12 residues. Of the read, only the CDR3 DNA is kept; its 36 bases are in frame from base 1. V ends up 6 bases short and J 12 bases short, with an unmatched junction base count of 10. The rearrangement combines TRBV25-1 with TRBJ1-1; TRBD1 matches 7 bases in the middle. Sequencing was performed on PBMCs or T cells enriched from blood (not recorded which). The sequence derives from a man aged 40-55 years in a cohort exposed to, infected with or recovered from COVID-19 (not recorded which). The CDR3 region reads CASSARDRETFF. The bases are TGTGCCAGCAGCGCCCGCGACAGGGAAACTTTCTTT.